These 20 T cell receptor beta chains were all obtained from the same sample, sequenced in a study of T cell changes during pregnancy in multiple sclerosis. The assay was immunoSEQ multiplex PCR, and TCRdb's table has in-frame clones only and misses some. The sample yields 25,000 to 30,000 clones, approximately 81% seen once. This sample comprised CD8+ T cells from peripheral blood mononuclear cells, obtained after pregnancy. Receptor source: a female donor with multiple sclerosis, enrolled in a pregnancy study.

The chain has TRBV9 and TRBJ2-7; 9 bases are shared with TRBD1. This CDR3 has 15 residues. Germline V gene data show CDR1 as SGDLS and CDR2 as YYNGEE. Trimming at V came to 4 bases and at J to 3 bases, leaving 8 bases not matched to a gene. For the CDR3, the DNA is TGTGCCAGCAGCCCAGGAGGGACAGGGATCTACGAGCAGTACTTC. This sequence encodes CASSPGGTGIYEQYF.

The chain links TRBV7-9 to TRBJ2-2, with a tentative D call TRBD1 (5 bases). CDR3 length equals 19 residues. Germline V lookup: CDR1 SEHNR, CDR2 FQNEAQ (reference sequence). V was clipped by 1 base and J by 4 bases, with 22 bases between them. The CDR3 DNA is TGTGCCAGCAGCTTAGTCGTCAGATTTGCGGACACAACCACCGGGGAGCTGTTTTTT. Translated, it gives CASSLVVRFADTTTGELFF.

The rearrangement links TRBV12-5 to TRBJ2-7; 8 bases are a match to TRBD1. Germline V gene sequence: CDR1 LGHNT, CDR2 FRNRAP. Trimming took 1 base from V and 6 from J; bases not matched to a gene: 2. This CDR3 spans 13 amino acids. CDR3 nucleotides: TGTGCTAGTGGTTTGGACAGGGGGAGCGAGCAGTACTTC. This sequence encodes CASGLDRGSEQYF.

The J gene is TRBJ1-4, the V gene TRBV7-6; unclear D gene. Germline V CDR1 and CDR2: SGHVS, FNYEAQ. V lost 5 bases and J lost 5, with 18 bases in between. This CDR3 is built from 16 residues. The CDR3: CASSPEGEGINEKLFF. CDR3 DNA sequence: TGTGCCAGCAGCCCCGAGGGTGAAGGAATCAATGAAAAACTGTTTTTT.

This CDR3 reads CASSVGPGQGARGYTF. The CDR3 DNA follows: TGTGCCAGCAGCGTAGGACCCGGACAGGGGGCGCGGGGCTACACCTTC. The chain couples TRBV9 to TRBJ1-2; 11 bases are a match to TRBD1. Germline assignment: CDR1 SGDLS and CDR2 YYNGEE. The CDR3 is made up of 16 amino acids. The junction had 9 bases not matched to a gene; V was cut back by 0 bases and J by 8 bases. Based on the CDR3 plus reference TRBV9 and TRBJ1-2, the full variable domain is DSGVTQTPKHLITATGQRVTLRCSPRSGDLSVYWYQQSLDQGLQFLIQYYNGEERAKGNILERFSAQQFPDLHSELNLSSLELGDSALYFCASSVGPGQGARGYTFGSGTRLTVV.

The chain carries TRBV6-1 and TRBJ2-2; D remains unclear. The CDR3 is made up of 13 amino acids. Germline CDR1 MNHNS, CDR2 SASEGT. V lost 3 bases and J lost 3, with 5 bases in between. The CDR3 bases are TGTGCCAGCAGTGATGCGGACACCGGGGAGCTGTTTTTT. Amino acids: CASSDADTGELFF.

The V gene is TRBV9, the J gene TRBJ1-2; no definite D call. CDR1 is SGDLS and CDR2 is YYNGEE in the germline V gene. The CDR3 is made up of 15 amino acids. The germline V and J ends were trimmed by 0 bases and 4 bases, with 13 bases remaining between them. The CDR3 DNA sequence: TGTGCCAGCAGCGTAGGAGGCGGCCCCTCCTATGGCTACACCTTC. Amino acids: CASSVGGGPSYGYTF.

The chain joins TRBV7-9 to TRBJ2-7; the D gene is possibly TRBD2 (6 bases). CDR3 length: 15 residues. V lost 2 bases and J 5 bases, leaving 16 bases between the germline ends. The germline gives CDR1 SEHNR, CDR2 FQNEAQ (reference sequence). The CDR3 DNA reads as TGTGCCAGCAGCTTAATCCGCGGGGATAGCCACGAGCAGTACTTC. It codes for CASSLIRGDSHEQYF.

The chain carries TRBV7-9 and TRBJ1-1; 9 bases line up with TRBD1. J gave up 4 bases and V 5 bases, and 8 bases lay outside the gene matches. The CDR3 is made up of 15 amino acids. Germline CDR1 is SEHNR and CDR2 is FQNEAQ (reference sequence). The CDR3 sequence is CASSPGQGSRTEAFF. The CDR3 DNA reads as TGTGCCAGCAGCCCCGGACAGGGGTCGCGCACTGAAGCTTTCTTT.

This chain joins TRBV27 and TRBJ1-1; weak D call: TRBD1 (6 bases). Deletions cut 4 bases from V and 2 bases from J, with 14 bases between. This CDR3 is 15 amino acids long. Germline-derived CDR1 and CDR2 are MNHEY and SMNVEV (reference sequence). CDR3 in DNA: TGTGCCAGCAGTTCCATCGGGACACCCAACACTGAAGCTTTCTTT. It encodes CASSSIGTPNTEAFF.

The chain recombines TRBV7-8 with TRBJ2-1, with a weak D call TRBD2 (5 bases). Trimming shortened V by 1 base and J by 6 bases, and 10 bases separated the two germline ends. The CDR3 length is 14 residues. CDR1 and CDR2 (germline): SGHVS, FQNEAQ. This CDR3 reads CASSLGTPFNEQFF. The CDR3 nucleotides are TGTGCCAGCAGCTTAGGGACTCCCTTCAATGAGCAGTTCTTC.

In this sample, this clone turned up a few times. The chain employs TRBV9 and TRBJ2-3; TRBD1 aligns across 9 bases. The germline V gene encodes CDR1 SGDLS and CDR2 YYNGEE. Trimming cost V 0 bases and J 4 bases; bases outside gene matches: 6. This CDR3 is 16 amino acids long. CDR3: CASSVEQGAGADTQYF. The CDR3 DNA follows: TGTGCCAGCAGCGTAGAACAGGGGGCCGGAGCAGATACGCAGTATTTT.

The chain carries TRBV6-5 and TRBJ1-1; 7 nucleotides match TRBD1. Unmatched junction bases numbered 7, after V lost 6 bases and J lost 6 bases. The CDR3 runs to 13 residues. CDR1 is MNHEY and CDR2 is SVGAGI in the germline V gene. The CDR3 protein is CASSYRGRAEAFF. CDR3 coding DNA: TGTGCCAGCAGCTACAGGGGTAGGGCTGAAGCTTTCTTT.

The chain is built from TRBV28 and TRBJ1-5; tentative D call: TRBD1 (5 bases). From germline, CDR1 is MDHEN and CDR2 SYDVKM. CDR3 length equals 15 residues. V was shortened by 2 bases and J by 4 bases, with 12 bases between the two germline ends. The CDR3: CASSLPPGGNQPQHF. The CDR3 DNA is TGTGCCAGCAGTTTACCCCCCGGGGGAAATCAGCCCCAGCATTTT.

This chain joins TRBV6-5 and TRBJ2-7; 9 nucleotides match TRBD1. Looked up from germline, CDR1 is MNHEY and CDR2 is SVGAGI. The V segment lost 0 bases and the J segment 4 bases; nucleotides outside the gene matches: 7. The CDR3 is made up of 16 amino acids. CDR3 coding DNA: TGTGCCAGCAGTTACTCGACAGGACAGGGGATTTACGAGCAGTACTTC. This translates into CASSYSTGQGIYEQYF.

V usage is TRBV7-8 and J usage is TRBJ2-7, with 9 bases that match TRBD1. The CDR3 spans 18 residues. CDR1 SGHVS and CDR2 FQNEAQ come from the germline V gene. Trimming took 5 bases from V and 3 from J; bases not matched to a gene: 17. Here the CDR3 reads CASSPSPATGGYFYEQYF. CDR3 in DNA: TGTGCCAGCAGCCCGAGCCCCGCCACAGGGGGCTATTTCTACGAGCAGTACTTC.

The chain has TRBV9 and TRBJ1-2; TRBD1 agrees at 7 bases. The CDR3 runs 15 residues. The germline gives CDR1 SGDLS, CDR2 YYNGEE. Losses at the gene ends were 2 bases for V and 2 bases for J; bases not matched to a gene: 6. Written as DNA, the CDR3 is TGTGCCAGCAGCGTCCGTTCGGGACAGAACTATGGCTACACCTTC. Encoded protein: CASSVRSGQNYGYTF.

The chain carries TRBV23-1 and TRBJ2-7, with TRBD1 as a possible D gene (5 bases). TRBV23-1 is classed as an ORF, of uncertain function. The CDR3 extends over 15 amino acids. V was clipped by 10 bases and J by 2 bases, with 21 bases between them. CDR3 nucleotide sequence: TGCGCCAAAACAGCAGGGTACTCATATGCCTACGAGCAGTACTTC. Amino acids: CAKTAGYSYAYEQYF.

The chain employs TRBV5-5 and TRBJ1-2, with a tentative D call TRBD1 (5 bases). This CDR3 contains 13 residues. Looked up from germline, CDR1 is SGHKS and CDR2 is YYEKEE (reference sequence). V was clipped by 3 bases and J by 4 bases, with 10 bases between them. The CDR3 sequence: CASSSGGVYGYTF. The DNA for the CDR3 is TGTGCCAGCAGCTCGGGGGGAGTCTATGGCTACACCTTC.

The rearrangement uses TRBV10-3 and TRBJ2-7; tentative D call: TRBD1 (5 bases). Trimming removed 0 bases from V and 3 bases from J, with 6 bases in between. Germline CDR1 reads ENHRY; CDR2 reads SYGVKD. This CDR3 is built from 13 residues. CDR3 DNA: TGTGCCATCAGTGAGTCACAGGACTACGAGCAGTACTTC. Translated, it gives CAISESQDYEQYF.